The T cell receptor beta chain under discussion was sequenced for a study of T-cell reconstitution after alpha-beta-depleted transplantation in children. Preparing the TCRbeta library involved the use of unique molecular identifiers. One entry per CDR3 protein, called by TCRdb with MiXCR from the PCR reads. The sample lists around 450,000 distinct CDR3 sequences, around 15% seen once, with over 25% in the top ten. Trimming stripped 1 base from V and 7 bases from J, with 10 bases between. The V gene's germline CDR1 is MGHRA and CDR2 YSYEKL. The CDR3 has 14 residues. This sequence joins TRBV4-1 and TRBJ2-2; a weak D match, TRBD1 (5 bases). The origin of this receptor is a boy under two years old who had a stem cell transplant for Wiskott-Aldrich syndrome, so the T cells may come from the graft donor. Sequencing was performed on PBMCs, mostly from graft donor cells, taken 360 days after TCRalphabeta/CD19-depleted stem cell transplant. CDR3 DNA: TGCGCCAGCAGCCAAGGCAGGGAAGTCGGGGAGCTGTTTTTT. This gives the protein CASSQGREVGELFF.